The 6 T cell receptor beta chains in this list originate from one sample, sequenced in a study of OX40 agonist ivuxolimab in advanced cancers. Assay used: immunoSEQ multiplex PCR; TCRdb lists only in-frame clones, some missing. The sample carries 51,000 or so clones, 79% recorded once. The sequencing used CD4+ or CD8+ T cells sorted from blood, collected in a trial of the OX40 agonist ivuxolimab. These receptors came from an adult with an advanced solid tumor such as melanoma, head and neck, liver or kidney cancer.

The CDR3 sequence is CASSMAGYGEQYF. The CDR3 region has the DNA TGTGCCAGCTCGATGGCAGGGTACGGCGAGCAGTACTTC. The gene calls are TRBV27 and TRBJ2-7, with D possibly matching TRBD1 (5 bases). Germline values: CDR1 MNHEY, CDR2 SMNVEV (reference sequence). Trimming removed 8 bases at V and 6 bases at J, with 17 bases between. This CDR3 spans 13 amino acids.

The chain uses TRBV5-6 and TRBJ2-5; D is possibly TRBD1 or TRBD2 (5 bases each). The CDR3 has 14 amino acids. V lost 3 bases and J 5 bases, leaving 14 bases between the germline ends. Looked up from germline, CDR1 is SGHDT and CDR2 is YYEEEE. CDR3 sequence reads: CASSSLGEGETQYF. CDR3 nucleotides: TGTGCCAGCAGCTCCTTGGGAGAGGGGGAGACCCAGTACTTC.

This clone was recorded only once. The chain is built from TRBV5-6 and TRBJ2-1; 9 bases are shared with TRBD2. Trimming at V came to 1 base and at J to 6 bases, leaving 11 bases not matched to a gene. This CDR3 has 17 residues. From germline, CDR1 is SGHDT and CDR2 YYEEEE. The CDR3 coding sequence is TGTGCCAGCAGCTTGATGGTGCTGGCGGGAGGGAGCAATGAGCAGTTCTTC. It specifies CASSLMVLAGGSNEQFF.

The V gene is TRBV7-2, the J gene TRBJ1-1; D perhaps matches TRBD1 (6 bases). The germline gives CDR1 SGHTA, CDR2 FQGNSA. The CDR3 spans 14 residues. V lost 6 bases to trimming and J lost 4 bases, with 15 bases between them. For the CDR3, the DNA is TGTGCCAGCAGAGTAGAACAGGGATTCACTGAAGCTTTCTTT. Translating it yields CASRVEQGFTEAFF. The entire variable domain, with the rest obtained from reference TRBV7-2 and TRBJ1-1, is as follows: GAGVSQSPSNKVTEKGKDVELRCDPISGHTALYWYRQSLGQGLEFLIYFQGNSAPDKSGLPSDRFSAERTGGSVSTLTIQRTQQEDSAVYLCASRVEQGFTEAFFGQGTRLTVV.

The CDR3 DNA sequence: TGTGCCAGCAGCCCCCGACTAGCGGGGGCCATAGCGGGGGAGCAGTACTTC. Protein: CASSPRLAGAIAGEQYF. The chain couples TRBV7-2 to TRBJ2-7; 12 bases map to TRBD2. The CDR3 runs to 17 residues. V was pared by 5 bases and J by 7 bases, with 15 bases of the junction left unmatched. Germline CDR1 SGHTA, CDR2 FQGNSA. The full variable domain, rest sourced from reference TRBV7-2 and TRBJ2-7, is GAGVSQSPSNKVTEKGKDVELRCDPISGHTALYWYRQSLGQGLEFLIYFQGNSAPDKSGLPSDRFSAERTGGSVSTLTIQRTQQEDSAVYLCASSPRLAGAIAGEQYFGPGTRLTVT.

The chain has TRBV4-3 and TRBJ2-6, with D unclear. CDR1 LGHNA and CDR2 YSLEER come from the germline V gene. The V end was cut by 1 base, the J end by 0 bases, with 13 bases between. The CDR3 spans 18 residues. The CDR3 DNA is TGCGCCAGCAGCCAAGGGGTCGGGTCTTTCTCTGGGGCCAACGTCCTGACTTTC. As protein: CASSQGVGSFSGANVLTF.